This T cell receptor (beta chain) was profiled in a study of naive and memory T cell subsets. A UMI-containing oligonucleotide was joined by 3' ligation to the TCR cDNA template. Ligated cDNA underwent four rounds of PCR with nested alpha and beta constant region primers and SP2. TCRdb reprocessed the 5' RACE reads via MiXCR and lists one record per CDR3 protein. The repertoire holds about 62,000 distinct CDR3 sequences, more than 6% seen once, with under 25% in the top ten. The ends lost 4 bases at V and 1 base at J; junction bases unmatched: 9. Per germline, CDR1 SGHDT and CDR2 YYEEEE. CDR3 length: 16 amino acids.

This rearrangement joins TRBV5-6 to TRBJ2-5, with 8 bases fitting TRBD1. This TCR was recovered from a female donor in good health. CDR3 DNA: TGTGCCAGCAGCCGGACAGGGACACGTACCCAAGAGACCCAGTACTTC. Translating gives CASSRTGTRTQETQYF. The full variable domain, rest sourced from reference TRBV5-6 and TRBJ2-5, is DAGVTQSPTHLIKTRGQQVTLRCSPKSGHDTVSWYQQALGQGPQFIFQYYEEEERQRGNFPDRFSGHQFPNYSSELNVNALLLGDSALYLCASSRTGTRTQETQYFGPGTRLLVL.